The present T cell receptor (beta chain) was sequenced within a study of blood T cell repertoires in COVID-19. Authors' analysis steps: Quantification of nucleated cells was approximated via reference gene primer amplification. Here immunoSEQ multiplex PCR was the method, and the copy in TCRdb shows in-frame clones only, minus some. The V and J calls and clone size are taken from that table; D and trimming were inferred from the DNA. The sample has around 140,000 clones; roughly 84% are singletons. The CDR3 consists of 15 residues. After removal of 2 bases from V and 8 bases from J, the junction contained 8 bases not matched to a gene. In germline, CDR1 is SNHLY, CDR2 FYNNEI. In this sample, this clone turned up once.

The sequenced sample was peripheral blood. This receptor was obtained from a man aged 25-40 years with COVID-19, enrolled during active disease. V gene TRBV2 combines with J gene TRBJ1-4, with 7 bases fitting TRBD1. CDR3 in amino acids: CASSEYGSGGEKLFF. CDR3 coding DNA: TGTGCCAGCAGTGAATATGGGTCAGGGGGGGAAAAACTGTTTTTT.